This TCR beta chain appears in the sequencing data of a study of CD8 T cells in ankylosing spondylitis. Study-wide results and caveats: Ankylosing spondylitis blood appeared to be characterized by a TCR beta motif of 8 or 9 highly homologous variants.

CDR1 and CDR2 (germline): MNHNS, SASEGT. This CDR3 region has 16 residues. V was clipped by 2 bases and J by 3 bases; unmatched bases: 7. TCRdb fed the 5' RACE reads into MiXCR, producing one record per CDR3 protein. The profile shows hundreds of thousands of distinct CDR3 sequences, 15% to 20% of them singletons. The table lists this clonotype with a few counts. What it binds is unknown. V is TRBV6-1 and J is TRBJ1-5; 7 bases are a match to TRBD1. The sample was blood, either unsorted or a sorted T cell fraction (not recorded which). This receptor was identified in a male donor with ankylosing spondylitis. DNA of the CDR3: TGTGCCAGCAGTGAACCAGACAGGGCTATCAATCAGCCCCAGCATTTT. It codes for CASSEPDRAINQPQHF.